The 28 T cell receptor beta chains reported below all come from one sample, sequenced in a study of brain T cells in children with intractable seizures. The data were produced by immunoSEQ multiplex PCR, yet TCRdb's version contains in-frame clones alone and is incomplete. In the table there are tens of thousands of clones, around 93% of which are singletons. This specimen consisted of peripheral blood, obtained at surgery. The source of these receptors is a boy in the first two years of life with tuberous sclerosis and intractable seizures.

The chain recombines TRBV7-9 with TRBJ2-7; D not resolved. The CDR3 loop spans 14 amino acids. CDR1 is SEHNR, CDR2 FQNEAQ, per germline (reference sequence). The ends were cut back, 2 bases at V and 2 bases at J, with 10 bases in the middle. The CDR3 bases are TGTGCCAGCAGCTTAAGGACGGAGCCCTACGAGCAGTACTTC. Translation gives CASSLRTEPYEQYF.

The chain joins TRBV7-9 to TRBJ2-1, with D possibly matching TRBD2 (5 bases). Germline-derived CDR1 and CDR2 are SEHNR and FQNEAQ (reference sequence). CDR3 length equals 16 residues. V was shortened by 1 base and J by 9 bases, with 19 bases between the two germline ends. In DNA, the CDR3 is TGTGCCAGCAGCTTAGTCAGCGGACGATCGCCTGGTGAGCAGTTCTTC. This gives the protein CASSLVSGRSPGEQFF.

V gene TRBV21-1 combines with J gene TRBJ1-5; the tabulated D call, TRBD1, remains unverified against the DNA. TRBV21-1 is reported as a pseudogene. The CDR3 length is 17 residues. The CDR3 loop is CASSKATTDRGDQPQHF. CDR3 in DNA: TGTGCCAGCAGCAAAGCCACCACGGACAGGGGAGATCAGCCCCAGCATTTT.

The chain recombines TRBV7-3 with TRBJ2-7, with 7 bases that match TRBD2. Germline V gives CDR1 SGHTA, CDR2 FQGTGA. Trimming cost V 5 bases and J 0 bases; bases outside gene matches: 10. CDR3 length: 16 amino acids. In DNA form, the CDR3 reads TGTGCCAGCAGCCCCCGGGGAGGGGCCACCTCCTACGAGCAGTACTTC. Protein sequence: CASSPRGGATSYEQYF.

To note about this clone: The junction shows a germline mismatch at one end, possibly a read error. The chain has TRBV12-3 or TRBV12-4 and TRBJ1-1; TRBD1 is a possible D gene (5 bases). The CDR3 totals 11 residues. CDR3 amino acids: CASSLGTVAFF. The CDR3 bases are TGTGCCAGCAGTTTGGGGACTGTAGCTTTCTTT.

This rearrangement joins TRBV7-2 to TRBJ1-2; D uncertain. Per germline, CDR1 SGHTA and CDR2 FQGNSA. This CDR3 region has 15 residues. The V gene lost 3 bases and the J gene lost 0 bases, with 11 bases spanning the gap. Written as DNA, the CDR3 is TGTGCCAGCAGCTTTACAGCCGCCGCTAACTATGGCTACACCTTC. Amino acids: CASSFTAAANYGYTF.

The chain is built from TRBV6-5 and TRBJ1-6, with 10 bases fitting TRBD1. Looked up from germline, CDR1 is MNHEY and CDR2 is SVGAGI. With 5 bases clipped from V and 10 bases from J, the junction kept 5 bases outside the gene matches. CDR3 length equals 14 residues. CDR3 protein: CASSRQGAGSPLHF. As DNA, the CDR3 is TGTGCCAGCAGTCGACAGGGGGCAGGATCACCCCTCCACTTT.

CDR3 sequence (DNA): TGTGCCTGGAGTGGAGGCGAGAACACTGAAGCTTTCTTT. Translation: CAWSGGENTEAFF. V is TRBV30 and J is TRBJ1-1; D remains unclear. The germline V and J ends were trimmed by 1 base and 1 base, with 7 bases remaining between them. This CDR3 has 13 residues. Germline V lookup: CDR1 GTSNPN, CDR2 SVGIG (reference sequence).

CDR3 region: CASSFLGGLETQYF. The CDR3 region has the DNA TGTGCCAGCAGCTTTCTTGGAGGGCTGGAGACCCAGTACTTC. The rearrangement uses TRBV5-8 and TRBJ2-5, with a weak D call TRBD2 (6 bases). Per the germline V gene, CDR1 is SGHTS and CDR2 is YDEGEE. This CDR3 comprises 14 residues. V was shortened by 2 bases and J by 5 bases, with 13 bases between the two germline ends.

The chain recombines TRBV5-1 with TRBJ1-5; D might be TRBD1 (5 bases). There are 14 residues in the CDR3. Per germline, CDR1 SGHRS and CDR2 YFSETQ. V shed 5 bases and J shed 5 bases, with 14 bases lying between them. The CDR3 here is CASRLGQVDQPQHF. The CDR3 DNA reads TGCGCCAGCAGGCTGGGGCAGGTTGATCAGCCCCAGCATTTT. Drawing the rest from reference TRBV5-1 and TRBJ1-5, the complete variable domain is KAGVTQTPRYLIKTRGQQVTLSCSPISGHRSVSWYQQTPGQGLQFLFEYFSETQRNKGNFPGRFSGRQFSNSRSEMNVSTLELGDSALYLCASRLGQVDQPQHFGDGTRLSIL.

V gene TRBV5-3 combines with J gene TRBJ2-7, with D perhaps assigned TRBD1 or TRBD2 (5 bases each). TRBV5-3 is reported as an ORF; its role is uncertain. The CDR3 is made up of 15 amino acids. V was cut by 0 bases and J by 5 bases, with 15 bases left in between. The CDR3 spells CARSLVGQGVHEQYF. CDR3 nucleotide sequence: TGTGCCAGAAGCTTGGTCGGGCAGGGAGTCCACGAGCAGTACTTC.

This rearrangement joins TRBV9 to TRBJ2-7; tentatively, D is TRBD1 (5 bases). The CDR3 sequence is 13 residues long. V was clipped by 3 bases and J by 1 base, with 8 bases between them. Germline-derived CDR1 and CDR2 are SGDLS and YYNGEE. CDR3 sequence (DNA): TGTGCCAGCAGCGAGGGGCCGTCCTACGAGCAGTACTTC. Its translation is CASSEGPSYEQYF.

The chain is built from TRBV7-9 and TRBJ2-7; 10 nucleotides match TRBD1. There are 18 residues in the CDR3. The V gene's germline CDR1 is SEHNR and CDR2 FQNEAQ (reference sequence). The J segment lost 4 bases and the V segment lost 1 base, leaving 13 bases of the junction unmatched. CDR3 DNA sequence: TGTGCCAGCAGCTTAGGGGTTCGGGACAGGGGTCCCCAATACGAGCAGTACTTC. Its protein is CASSLGVRDRGPQYEQYF.

This clone appeared once. The chain couples TRBV7-8 to TRBJ2-7, with D unclear. The germline CDR1 and CDR2 sequences are SGHVS and FQNEAQ. The CDR3 runs 16 residues. V was trimmed by 0 bases and J by 5 bases, leaving 17 bases between them. Written as DNA, the CDR3 is TGTGCCAGCAGCTTAGCGCTAACCGGGTCAGCGAACGAGCAGTACTTC. Its translation: CASSLALTGSANEQYF. Full variable domain (remainder filled in from reference TRBV7-8 and TRBJ2-7): GAGVSQSPRYKVAKRGQDVALRCDPISGHVSLFWYQQALGQGPEFLTYFQNEAQLDKSGLPSDRFFAERPEGSVSTLKIQRTQQEDSAVYLCASSLALTGSANEQYFGPGTRLTVT.

The J gene is TRBJ1-2, the V gene TRBV27; 7 positions match TRBD1. The CDR3 is 14 residues long. Looked up from germline, CDR1 is MNHEY and CDR2 is SMNVEV (reference sequence). Trimming removed 10 bases from V and 6 bases from J; junction bases left unmatched: 14. The CDR3 nucleotides are TGTGCCACCCGCCCCTCCGACAGGGAAGATGGCTACACCTTC. It yields the protein CATRPSDREDGYTF.

V is TRBV2 and J is TRBJ2-2; 10 bases match TRBD2. CDR3 length: 16 residues. Losses at the gene ends were 2 bases for V and 1 base for J; bases not matched to a gene: 1. Germline assignment: CDR1 SNHLY and CDR2 FYNNEI. The CDR3 sequence is CASSELAGENTGELFF. In DNA form, the CDR3 reads TGTGCCAGCAGTGAACTAGCGGGGGAGAACACCGGGGAGCTGTTTTTT.

Only one count was recorded for this clone. V is TRBV18 and J is TRBJ2-7; 11 bases fit TRBD1. The CDR3 totals 15 residues. Trimming took 4 bases from V and 3 from J; bases not matched to a gene: 5. CDR1 and CDR2 (germline): KGHSH, LQKENI. This CDR3 is CASSQGTGGYYEQYF. As DNA, the CDR3 is TGTGCCAGCTCACAAGGGACAGGGGGGTACTACGAGCAGTACTTC.

The V gene is TRBV20-1, the J gene TRBJ2-5; D is unresolved. The CDR3 covers 14 residues. CDR1 and CDR2 from the germline V gene are DFQATT and SNEGSKA (reference sequence). Trimming took off 3 bases at V and 7 bases at J, with 18 bases between the two ends. In DNA, the CDR3 is TGCAGTGCTAGTTTTGACACCACCCCTGCGACCCAGTACTTC. It translates to CSASFDTTPATQYF.

The V and J genes are TRBV7-2 and TRBJ2-7; TRBD2 matches at 10 bases. The CDR3 consists of 15 residues. V was pared by 8 bases and J by 3 bases, with 10 bases of the junction left unmatched. Germline CDR1 SGHTA, CDR2 FQGNSA. The CDR3 sequence is CASGKTSGTLYEQYF. Here the CDR3 DNA reads TGTGCCAGCGGAAAAACTAGCGGGACCCTCTACGAGCAGTACTTC.

The rearrangement joins TRBV11-2 to TRBJ2-1; 9 nucleotides line up with TRBD1. Trimming removed 5 bases from V and 6 bases from J; junction bases left unmatched: 5. The CDR3 consists of 14 residues. Germline CDR1 is SGHAT and CDR2 is FQNNGV. CDR3 DNA: TGTGCCAGCAGCCCCGACAGGGGGAGCAATGAGCAGTTCTTC. It yields the protein CASSPDRGSNEQFF.

The chain couples TRBV11-2 to TRBJ2-1; 8 nucleotides match TRBD2. Per the germline V gene, CDR1 is SGHAT and CDR2 is FQNNGV. The CDR3 covers 15 residues. V was pared by 2 bases and J by 4 bases, with 4 bases of the junction left unmatched. The CDR3 nucleotides are TGTGCCAGCAGCTTACAACTAGCGGATTACAATGAGCAGTTCTTC. Its protein product is CASSLQLADYNEQFF.

The rearrangement joins TRBV24-1 to TRBJ1-2; no reliable D call. V was pared by 11 bases and J by 4 bases, with 10 bases between. This CDR3 is 11 amino acids long. CDR1 and CDR2 (germline): KGHDR, SFDVKD. The CDR3, as DNA: TGTGCCATCCAATCCAGCTATGGCTACACCTTC. Amino acid sequence: CAIQSSYGYTF.

The genes are TRBV30 and TRBJ2-5; 11 bases align to TRBD2. CDR1 is GTSNPN, CDR2 SVGIG, per germline (reference sequence). The CDR3 is made up of 14 amino acids. The V segment lost 3 bases and the J segment 5 bases; nucleotides outside the gene matches: 5. In nucleotides, the CDR3 is TGTGCCTGGAGACTAGCGGGAGTGGTGGAGACCCAGTACTTC. Translation: CAWRLAGVVETQYF.

The rearrangement links TRBV10-3 to TRBJ1-2; unclear D gene. Trimming removed 4 bases from V and 2 bases from J, with 2 bases in between. Germline V lookup: CDR1 ENHRY, CDR2 SYGVKD. The CDR3 runs 11 residues. CDR3 nucleotides: TGTGCCATCAGTGGGAACTATGGCTACACCTTC. As protein: CAISGNYGYTF.

This clone has a single count. The V and J genes are TRBV6-1 and TRBJ1-2; a weak D match, TRBD1 (5 bases). Germline V gene lookup returns CDR1 MNHNS and CDR2 SASEGT. This CDR3 region has 15 residues. V lost 2 bases and J lost 8, with 18 bases in between. The CDR3 DNA follows: TGTGCCAGCAGTGAAAGGGGTCGGGGAGCTAGGGGCTACACCTTC. Translating gives CASSERGRGARGYTF.

This chain links TRBV19 with TRBJ2-1; D unclear. V gave up 3 bases and J gave up 4 bases, with 13 bases separating them. From germline, CDR1 is LNHDA and CDR2 SQIVND (reference sequence). The CDR3 has 15 residues. CDR3 region: CASSIGLPIYNEQFF. In DNA, the CDR3 is TGTGCCAGTAGTATCGGGCTACCCATTTACAATGAGCAGTTCTTC.

V and J are TRBV6-5 and TRBJ2-1; D might be TRBD1 or TRBD2, each matching 6 bases. The germline gives CDR1 MNHEY, CDR2 SVGAGI. CDR3 size: 14 residues. V lost 9 bases and J 8 bases, leaving 20 bases between the germline ends. CDR3 sequence (DNA): TGTGCCAGTAGACCACTTGACAGGAGGGATGAGCAGTTCTTC. This translates into CASRPLDRRDEQFF.

The gene calls are TRBV24-1 and TRBJ2-5; TRBD2 might be the D (5 bases). The CDR3 is 13 amino acids. The germline gives CDR1 KGHDR, CDR2 SFDVKD. Trimming stripped 5 bases from V and 5 bases from J, with 11 bases between. The CDR3 is CATSVAGGETQYF. DNA of the CDR3: TGTGCCACCAGTGTCGCGGGTGGTGAGACCCAGTACTTC.